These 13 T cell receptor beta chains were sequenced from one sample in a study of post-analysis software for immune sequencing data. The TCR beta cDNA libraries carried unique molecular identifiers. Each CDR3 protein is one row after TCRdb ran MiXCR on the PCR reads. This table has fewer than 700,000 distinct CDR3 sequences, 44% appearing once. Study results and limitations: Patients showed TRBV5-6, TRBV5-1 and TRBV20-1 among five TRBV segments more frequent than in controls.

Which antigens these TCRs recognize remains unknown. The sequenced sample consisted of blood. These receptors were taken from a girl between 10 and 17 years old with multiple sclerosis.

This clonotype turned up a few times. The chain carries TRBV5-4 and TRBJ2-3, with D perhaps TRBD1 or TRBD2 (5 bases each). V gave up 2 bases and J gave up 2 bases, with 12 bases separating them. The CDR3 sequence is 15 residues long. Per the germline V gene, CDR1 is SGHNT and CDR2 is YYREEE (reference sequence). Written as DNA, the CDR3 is TGTGCCAGCAGCTTAGGGGACGTATACACAGATACGCAGTATTTT. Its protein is CASSLGDVYTDTQYF.

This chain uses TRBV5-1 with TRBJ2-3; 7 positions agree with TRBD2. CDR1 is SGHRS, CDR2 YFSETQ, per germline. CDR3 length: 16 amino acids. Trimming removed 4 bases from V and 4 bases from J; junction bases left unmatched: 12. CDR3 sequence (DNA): TGCGCCAGCAGCCCCCCGCTGGCGGGGGTCGCAGATACGCAGTATTTT. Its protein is CASSPPLAGVADTQYF.

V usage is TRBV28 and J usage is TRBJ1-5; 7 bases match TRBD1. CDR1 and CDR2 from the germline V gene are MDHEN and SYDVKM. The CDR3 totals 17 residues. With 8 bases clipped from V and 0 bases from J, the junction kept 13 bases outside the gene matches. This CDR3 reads CASRRTGWGHSNQPQHF. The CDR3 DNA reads TGTGCCAGCCGTCGGACAGGATGGGGACATAGCAATCAGCCCCAGCATTTT.

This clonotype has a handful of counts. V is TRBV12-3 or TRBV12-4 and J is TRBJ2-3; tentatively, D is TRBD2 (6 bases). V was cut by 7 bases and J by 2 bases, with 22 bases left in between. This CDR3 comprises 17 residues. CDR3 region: CASNDPGTPGYTDTQYF. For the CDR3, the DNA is TGTGCCAGCAACGACCCCGGGACTCCCGGGTACACAGATACGCAGTATTTT.

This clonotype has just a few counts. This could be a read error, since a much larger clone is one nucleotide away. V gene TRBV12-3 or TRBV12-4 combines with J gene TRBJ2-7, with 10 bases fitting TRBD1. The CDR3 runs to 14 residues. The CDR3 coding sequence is TGTGCCAGCAGTCCCGGGACAGGGGCCTACGGGCAGTACTTC. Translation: CASSPGTGAYGQYF.

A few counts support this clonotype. Written as DNA, the CDR3 is TGCGCCAGCAGAAACAGGAACAATGAGCAGTTCTTC. Translated, it gives CASRNRNNEQFF. J is TRBJ2-1 and V is TRBV4-1; D possibly corresponds to TRBD1 (5 bases). Deletions cut 6 bases from V and 5 bases from J, with 8 bases between. The CDR3 length is 12 residues. The germline V gene has CDR1 MGHRA and CDR2 YSYEKL.

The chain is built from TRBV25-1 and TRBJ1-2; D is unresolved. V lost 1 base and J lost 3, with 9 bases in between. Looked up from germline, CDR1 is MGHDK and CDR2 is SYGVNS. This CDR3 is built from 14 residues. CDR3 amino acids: CASSESWADYGYTF. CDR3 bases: TGTGCCAGCAGTGAATCCTGGGCAGACTATGGCTACACCTTC.

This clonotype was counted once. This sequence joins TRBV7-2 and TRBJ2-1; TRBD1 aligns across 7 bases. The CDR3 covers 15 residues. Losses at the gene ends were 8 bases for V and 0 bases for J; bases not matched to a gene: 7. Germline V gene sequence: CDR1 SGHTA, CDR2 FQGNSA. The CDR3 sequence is CASGSTGSSYNEQFF. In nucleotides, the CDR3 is TGTGCCAGCGGCTCGACAGGGTCCTCCTACAATGAGCAGTTCTTC.

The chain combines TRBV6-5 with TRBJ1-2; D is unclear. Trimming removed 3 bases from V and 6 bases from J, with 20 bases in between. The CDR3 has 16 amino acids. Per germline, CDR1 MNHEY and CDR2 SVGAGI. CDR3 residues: CASSYASLSGIDGYTF. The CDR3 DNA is TGTGCCAGCAGTTATGCGTCGCTTTCTGGTATCGATGGCTACACCTTC.

The CDR3 sequence is CASSQKWVSNQPQHF. CDR3 DNA sequence: TGCGCCAGCAGCCAAAAATGGGTCAGCAATCAGCCCCAGCATTTT. This chain joins TRBV4-1 and TRBJ1-5; D is unresolved. Germline V gene sequence: CDR1 MGHRA, CDR2 YSYEKL. V was pared by 2 bases and J by 1 base, with 9 bases between. The CDR3 length is 15 residues.

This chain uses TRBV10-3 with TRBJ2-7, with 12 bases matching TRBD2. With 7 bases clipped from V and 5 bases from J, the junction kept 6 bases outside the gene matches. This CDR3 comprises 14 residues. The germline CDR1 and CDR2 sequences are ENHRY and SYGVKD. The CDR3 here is CAINRLAGVNEQYF. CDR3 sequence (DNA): TGTGCCATCAACCGACTAGCGGGAGTCAACGAGCAGTACTTC.

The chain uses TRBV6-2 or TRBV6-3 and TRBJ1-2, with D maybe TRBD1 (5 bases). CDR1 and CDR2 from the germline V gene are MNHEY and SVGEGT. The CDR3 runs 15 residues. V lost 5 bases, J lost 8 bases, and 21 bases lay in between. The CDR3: CASSLGLPTAEGYTF. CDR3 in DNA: TGTGCCAGCAGTCTGGGACTACCGACGGCGGAAGGCTACACCTTC.

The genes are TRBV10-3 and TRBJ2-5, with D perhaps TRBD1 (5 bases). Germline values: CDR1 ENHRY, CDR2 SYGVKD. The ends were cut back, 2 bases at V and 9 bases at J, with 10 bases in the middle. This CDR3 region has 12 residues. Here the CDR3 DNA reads TGTGCCATCAGTGAGACCAGGACATCCCAGTACTTC. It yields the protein CAISETRTSQYF.